One and the same sample provided the 21 T cell receptor beta chains below, sequenced in a study of T-cell memory formation after mild COVID-19. TCRdb reprocessed the 5' RACE reads with MiXCR, giving one entry per CDR3 protein. The repertoire holds 400,000 to 550,000 distinct CDR3 sequences, with approximately 25% as singletons. The specimen sequenced was PBMCs or a T cell subset sorted from them (not recorded which). The receptors were sampled from an adult woman who had mild COVID-19 (a few samples of this study predate the infection). Cell type and time point are not known.

The V and J genes are TRBV5-4 and TRBJ2-1; D uncertain. The CDR3 has 16 residues. The germline gives CDR1 SGHNT, CDR2 YYREEE (reference sequence). V shed 0 bases and J shed 8 bases, with 18 bases lying between them. The CDR3 DNA follows: TGTGCCAGCAGCTTGGTACTCTCGTCGGCCCTCTATGAGCAGTTCTTC. Translation gives CASSLVLSSALYEQFF.

This clonotype appeared a few times. This sequence joins TRBV15 and TRBJ2-3; D remains ambiguous. The length of the CDR3 is 14 residues. Trimming removed 1 base from V and 6 bases from J, with 11 bases in between. Per the germline V gene, CDR1 is LNHNV and CDR2 is YYDKDF (reference sequence). The CDR3 DNA reads TGTGCCACCAGCAGAGGCCTGAACCTGGATACGCAGTATTTT. It yields the protein CATSRGLNLDTQYF.

This clonotype was detected only a few times. V usage is TRBV29-1 and J usage is TRBJ2-7, with D possibly TRBD1 on 6 matching bases. CDR3 length: 11 amino acids. Trimming took off 2 bases at V and 10 bases at J, with 12 bases between the two ends. Germline V lookup: CDR1 SQVTM, CDR2 ANQGSEA. The CDR3 DNA follows: TGCAGCGTTGAAACGACAGGCAACCAGTACTTC. Its translation: CSVETTGNQYF.

The V gene is TRBV9, the J gene TRBJ2-1; D is ambiguous. Between the trimmed V and J ends, which lost 0 bases and 4 bases, there was a span of 11 bases. The CDR3 runs to 15 residues. Looked up from germline, CDR1 is SGDLS and CDR2 is YYNGEE. In nucleotides, the CDR3 is TGTGCCAGCAGCGTAGGCTCGGTGATTTACAATGAGCAGTTCTTC. This encodes CASSVGSVIYNEQFF. Supplemented by reference TRBV9 and TRBJ2-1, the full variable domain reads DSGVTQTPKHLITATGQRVTLRCSPRSGDLSVYWYQQSLDQGLQFLIQYYNGEERAKGNILERFSAQQFPDLHSELNLSSLELGDSALYFCASSVGSVIYNEQFFGPGTRLTVL.

This clonotype was counted between two and nine times. This chain joins TRBV5-6 and TRBJ2-5; D not resolved. CDR1 and CDR2 from the germline V gene are SGHDT and YYEEEE. The CDR3 runs to 14 residues. V was trimmed by 0 bases and J by 5 bases, leaving 11 bases between them. This CDR3 reads CASSLVSRSETQYF. The CDR3 coding sequence is TGTGCCAGCAGCTTGGTGAGCAGGTCCGAGACCCAGTACTTC. The variable domain in full, with the rest retrieved from reference TRBV5-6 and TRBJ2-5, is DAGVTQSPTHLIKTRGQQVTLRCSPKSGHDTVSWYQQALGQGPQFIFQYYEEEERQRGNFPDRFSGHQFPNYSSELNVNALLLGDSALYLCASSLVSRSETQYFGPGTRLLVL.

The chain joins TRBV4-1 to TRBJ1-1, with 10 nucleotides matching TRBD1. Germline V gives CDR1 MGHRA, CDR2 YSYEKL. V gave up 3 bases and J gave up 4 bases; unmatched junction bases: 8. The CDR3 has 16 amino acids. DNA of the CDR3: TGCGCCAGCAGCCAGGCGAGGGACAGGGGCGCCACTGAAGCTTTCTTT. As protein: CASSQARDRGATEAFF.

This clonotype was found a few times. The CDR3 DNA is TGTGCCTGGAGATATCCCCTTAGCACAGATACGCAGTATTTT. Amino acids: CAWRYPLSTDTQYF. This chain links TRBV30 with TRBJ2-3; D unresolved. V lost 3 bases to trimming and J lost 0 bases, with 10 bases between them. The V gene's germline CDR1 is GTSNPN and CDR2 SVGIG (reference sequence). The CDR3 runs to 14 residues. Complete variable domain (other parts from reference TRBV30 and TRBJ2-3): SQTIHQWPATLVQPVGSPLSLECTVEGTSNPNLYWYRQAAGRGLQLLFYSVGIGQISSEVPQNLSASRPQDRQFILSSKKLLLSDSGFYLCAWRYPLSTDTQYFGPGTRLTVL.

The V gene is TRBV2, the J gene TRBJ2-7; 8 bases are shared with TRBD2. There are 14 residues in the CDR3. The germline V gene encodes CDR1 SNHLY and CDR2 FYNNEI. The J segment lost 2 bases and the V segment lost 3 bases, leaving 3 bases of the junction unmatched. CDR3: CASSDTSGAYEQYF. CDR3 DNA: TGTGCCAGCAGTGATACTAGCGGCGCCTACGAGCAGTACTTC.

The rearrangement links TRBV9 to TRBJ1-1, with 9 bases fitting TRBD1. Losses at the gene ends were 2 bases for V and 6 bases for J; bases not matched to a gene: 2. Germline assignment: CDR1 SGDLS and CDR2 YYNGEE. The CDR3 covers 13 residues. DNA of the CDR3: TGTGCCAGCAGCGTCGGGACAGGGTCTGAAGCTTTCTTT. Residues: CASSVGTGSEAFF.

This clonotype showed up just a few times. V gene TRBV29-1 combines with J gene TRBJ2-1; 9 bases map to TRBD1. From germline, CDR1 is SQVTM and CDR2 ANQGSEA. V lost 4 bases to trimming and J lost 9 bases; unmatched junction nucleotides: 10. The CDR3 runs 14 residues. CDR3 nucleotides: TGCAGCGTTGCGGGGGGACAGGGAATGGTTGAGCAGTTCTTC. Protein product: CSVAGGQGMVEQFF.

This clonotype was counted at least ten times. J is TRBJ2-1 and V is TRBV27; D may be TRBD1 (6 bases). The CDR3 contains 15 residues. CDR1 and CDR2 (germline): MNHEY, SMNVEV (reference sequence). Deletions cut 8 bases from V and 7 bases from J, with 21 bases between. CDR3 in amino acids: CASGIQGALGNEQFF. The CDR3 nucleotides are TGTGCCAGCGGGATACAGGGAGCGCTTGGGAATGAGCAGTTCTTC.

V and J are TRBV6-5 and TRBJ1-4; D perhaps matches TRBD1 (5 bases). The CDR3 contains 15 residues. CDR1 MNHEY and CDR2 SVGAGI come from the germline V gene. V was clipped by 2 bases and J by 8 bases, with 15 bases between them. Written as DNA, the CDR3 is TGTGCCAGCAGTTACACCGGACCGGGGCAAGAAAAACTGTTTTTT. Translated: CASSYTGPGQEKLFF.

The chain links TRBV7-9 to TRBJ1-5; TRBD1 is a possible D gene (6 bases). In germline, CDR1 is SEHNR, CDR2 FQNEAQ (reference sequence). The ends were cut back, 5 bases at V and 6 bases at J, with 11 bases in the middle. The CDR3 is made up of 13 amino acids. The CDR3 here is CASSLQGIQPQHF. Here the CDR3 DNA reads TGTGCCAGCAGCCTCCAGGGGATTCAGCCCCAGCATTTT.

The rearrangement uses TRBV19 and TRBJ1-3; TRBD1 might be the D (5 bases). CDR1 LNHDA and CDR2 SQIVND come from the germline V gene (reference sequence). V was cut by 7 bases and J by 7 bases, with 14 bases left in between. The CDR3 is 13 amino acids. The CDR3 DNA reads TGTGCCAGTATGGTAGGAGGGGCGAACACCATATATTTT. Protein product: CASMVGGANTIYF. Using reference TRBV19 and TRBJ1-3 for the parts outside the CDR3, the full variable domain is DGGITQSPKYLFRKEGQNVTLSCEQNLNHDAMYWYRQDPGQGLRLIYYSQIVNDFQKGDIAEGYSVSREKKESFPLTVTSAQKNPTAFYLCASMVGGANTIYFGEGSWLTVV.

This clonotype was counted between two and nine times. This chain connects TRBV7-2 to TRBJ2-2; the D is unclear. This CDR3 contains 16 residues. Trimming took off 1 base at V and 3 bases at J, with 12 bases between the two ends. Per the germline V gene, CDR1 is SGHTA and CDR2 is FQGNSA. CDR3 region: CASSLGATTDTGELFF. As DNA, the CDR3 is TGTGCCAGCAGCTTAGGGGCTACAACCGACACCGGGGAGCTGTTTTTT.

This sequence joins TRBV7-9 and TRBJ2-1; TRBD2 matches at 8 bases. This CDR3 contains 14 residues. CDR1 is SEHNR and CDR2 is FQNEAQ in the germline V gene (reference sequence). V was pared by 5 bases and J by 8 bases, with 8 bases of the junction left unmatched. This CDR3 reads CASSITSGVDEQFF. CDR3 DNA sequence: TGTGCCAGCAGCATAACTAGCGGAGTGGATGAGCAGTTCTTC.

In its sample, this clonotype was seen a few times. The J gene is TRBJ2-5, the V gene TRBV4-3; TRBD1 aligns across 7 bases. V lost 0 bases to trimming and J lost 5 bases; unmatched junction nucleotides: 9. Germline values: CDR1 LGHNA, CDR2 YSLEER. The CDR3 contains 16 residues. DNA of the CDR3: TGCGCCAGCAGCCAAGATCAAGGGGGCGCTGGGGAGACCCAGTACTTC. Its translation: CASSQDQGGAGETQYF.

This clonotype was observed a handful of times. As DNA, the CDR3 is TGTGCCAGCAGTTTCCGGGACAGGTACACAGATACGCAGTATTTT. Translating gives CASSFRDRYTDTQYF. The rearrangement uses TRBV12-3 or TRBV12-4 and TRBJ2-3, with 8 bases matching TRBD1. The J segment lost 2 bases and the V segment lost 3 bases, leaving 4 bases of the junction unmatched. There are 15 residues in the CDR3.

Only a few counts were recorded for this clonotype. V is TRBV5-1 and J is TRBJ2-1, with TRBD2 matching over 14 bases. The germline CDR1 and CDR2 sequences are SGHRS and YFSETQ. The ends lost 1 base at V and 7 bases at J; junction bases unmatched: 1. The CDR3 spans 15 residues. For the CDR3, the DNA is TGCGCCAGCAGCTTGTGGACTAGCGGGGGGAATGAGCAGTTCTTC. This encodes CASSLWTSGGNEQFF.

The chain is built from TRBV7-2 and TRBJ2-7; D gene ambiguous. V was clipped by 7 bases and J by 1 base, with 23 bases between them. Germline lookup yields CDR1 SGHTA and CDR2 FQGNSA. The CDR3 runs to 17 residues. As DNA, the CDR3 is TGTGCCAGCACCCCCGAGTGGAAGCAGCCTAAATCCTACGAGCAGTACTTC. Amino acids: CASTPEWKQPKSYEQYF.

The gene calls are TRBV5-1 and TRBJ2-5; 7 nucleotides line up with TRBD2. V gave up 0 bases and J gave up 7 bases; unmatched junction bases: 9. Germline V lookup: CDR1 SGHRS, CDR2 YFSETQ. This CDR3 spans 15 amino acids. Here the CDR3 reads CASSLAASREGTQYF. As DNA, the CDR3 is TGCGCCAGCAGCTTGGCGGCTAGCAGGGAGGGGACCCAGTACTTC.